This T cell receptor (beta chain) was retrieved from a study of T cell changes during pregnancy in multiple sclerosis. The assay was immunoSEQ multiplex PCR, and TCRdb's table has in-frame clones only and misses some. The data hold fewer than 100,000 clones, with approximately 90% observed a single time. In germline, CDR1 is SEHNR, CDR2 FQNEAQ (reference sequence). This CDR3 has 12 amino acids. The V gene lost 5 bases and the J gene lost 5 bases, with 7 bases spanning the gap. The sequencing here drew on peripheral blood, taken before pregnancy. This clonotype originated in a female donor with multiple sclerosis, enrolled in a pregnancy study. The V and J genes are TRBV7-9 and TRBJ2-4; no reliable D call. The CDR3 DNA sequence: TGTGCCAGCAGCCCCCGAGAAAACATTCAGTACTTC. Residues: CASSPRENIQYF. Full variable domain (rest looked up from reference TRBV7-9 and TRBJ2-4): DTGVSQNPRHKITKRGQNVTFRCDPISEHNRLYWYRQTLGQGPEFLTYFQNEAQLEKSRLLSDRFSAERPKGSFSTLEIQRTEQGDSAMYLCASSPRENIQYFGAGTRLSVL.